This T cell receptor (beta chain) is drawn from a study of vaccination effects on CD4 cells after COVID-19. General study points: Late in the post-vaccination period, infection-induced and vaccine-induced clones underwent marked clonal contraction.

Antigen-specific CD4+ T cells were expanded with viral peptide pools in the ViraFEST assay before sequencing. Following 10 days of culture, CD4+ T cells were isolated. Recipients of the vaccine had no prior SARS-CoV-2 infection and negative nucleocapsid antibodies. On days 3 and 7, fresh IL-2 medium replaced half the medium. Germline-derived CDR1 and CDR2 are GTSNPN and SVGIG (reference sequence). Trimming stripped 1 base from V and 4 bases from J, with 8 bases between. The CDR3 spans 13 residues. Profiling relied on immunoSEQ multiplex PCR, and the TCRdb table lists in-frame clones only, not all of them. The sample includes tens of thousands of clones, more than 60% of them seen just once. In the case of this clone: What it recognizes is unknown.

J is TRBJ1-3 and V is TRBV30; TRBD1 might be the D (5 bases). The specimen comprised CD4+ T cells from PBMCs cultured with SARS-CoV-2 spike peptides, sampled before COVID-19 vaccination. This TCR was sampled from a human donor who received a COVID-19 vaccine. This CDR3 reads CAWSEAGGNTIYF. CDR3 nucleotides: TGTGCCTGGAGTGAAGCAGGGGGAAACACCATATATTTT. The full variable domain, in which reference TRBV30 and TRBJ1-3 provide the parts outside the CDR3, is SQTIHQWPATLVQPVGSPLSLECTVEGTSNPNLYWYRQAAGRGLQLLFYSVGIGQISSEVPQNLSASRPQDRQFILSSKKLLLSDSGFYLCAWSEAGGNTIYFGEGSWLTVV.